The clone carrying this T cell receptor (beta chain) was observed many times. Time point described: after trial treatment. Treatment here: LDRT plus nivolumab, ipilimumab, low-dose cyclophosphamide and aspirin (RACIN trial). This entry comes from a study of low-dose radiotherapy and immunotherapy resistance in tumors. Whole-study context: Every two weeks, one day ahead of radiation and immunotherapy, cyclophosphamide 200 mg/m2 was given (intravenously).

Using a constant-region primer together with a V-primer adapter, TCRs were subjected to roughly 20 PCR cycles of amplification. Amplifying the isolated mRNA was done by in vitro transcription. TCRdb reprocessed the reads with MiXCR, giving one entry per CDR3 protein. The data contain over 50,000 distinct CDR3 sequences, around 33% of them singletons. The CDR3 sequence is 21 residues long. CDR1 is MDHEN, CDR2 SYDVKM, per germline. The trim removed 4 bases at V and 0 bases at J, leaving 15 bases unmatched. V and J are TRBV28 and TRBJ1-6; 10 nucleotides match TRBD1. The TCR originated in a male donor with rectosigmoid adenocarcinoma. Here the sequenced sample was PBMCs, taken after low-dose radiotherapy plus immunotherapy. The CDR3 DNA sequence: TGTGCCAGCAGTTCCTCCCGGGACAGGGGAAAGGTTAGCTCCTATAATTCACCCCTCCACTTT. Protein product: CASSSSRDRGKVSSYNSPLHF.